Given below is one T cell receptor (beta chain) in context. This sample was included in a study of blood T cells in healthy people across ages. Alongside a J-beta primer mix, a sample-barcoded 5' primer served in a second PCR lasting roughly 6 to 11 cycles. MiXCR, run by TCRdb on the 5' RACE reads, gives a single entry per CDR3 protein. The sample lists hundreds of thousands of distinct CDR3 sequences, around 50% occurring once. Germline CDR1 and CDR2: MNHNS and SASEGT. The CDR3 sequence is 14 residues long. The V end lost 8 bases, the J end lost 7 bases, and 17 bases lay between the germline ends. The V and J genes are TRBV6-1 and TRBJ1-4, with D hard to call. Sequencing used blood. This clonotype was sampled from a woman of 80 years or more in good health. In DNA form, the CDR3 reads TGTGCCAGCCAAGAGCTAGGCTTCGGTGAAAAACTGTTTTTT. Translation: CASQELGFGEKLFF.